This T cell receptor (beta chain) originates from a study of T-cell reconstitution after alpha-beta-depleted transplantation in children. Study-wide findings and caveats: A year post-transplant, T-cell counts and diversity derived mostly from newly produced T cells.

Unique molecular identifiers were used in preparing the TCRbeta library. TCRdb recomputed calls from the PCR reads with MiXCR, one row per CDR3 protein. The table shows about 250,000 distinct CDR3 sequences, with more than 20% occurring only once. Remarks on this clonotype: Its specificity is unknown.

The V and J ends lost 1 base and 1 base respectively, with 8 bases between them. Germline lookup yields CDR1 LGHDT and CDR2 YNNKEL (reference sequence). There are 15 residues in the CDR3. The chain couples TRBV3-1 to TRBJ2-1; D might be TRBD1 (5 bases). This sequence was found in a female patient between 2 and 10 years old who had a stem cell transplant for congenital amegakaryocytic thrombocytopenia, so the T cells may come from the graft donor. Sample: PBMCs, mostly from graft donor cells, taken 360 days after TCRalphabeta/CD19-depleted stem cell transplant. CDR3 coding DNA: TGTGCCAGCAGCCAAGGACAGCCTTCCTACAATGAGCAGTTCTTC. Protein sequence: CASSQGQPSYNEQFF.